These T cell receptor beta chains were read from a single sample in a study of T cell clones after liver transplantation. Assay used: immunoSEQ multiplex PCR; TCRdb lists only in-frame clones, some missing. The sample comprises about 99,000 clones, roughly 80% of which are singletons, and around 0.94% rests with the top ten. The sequencing here drew on CD4+ T cells from blood, taken before liver transplant. The receptors originated from a human donor who received a liver transplant. The CDR3 runs from the conserved cysteine through the conserved F or W. Where a row states a size, it is once, few, many or the class of an expanded clone; other rows omit it.

TRBJ2-5,NA,TRBV19,CASSIDPLRETQYF
TRBJ1-4,few,TRBV21-1,CASSKVRDARGSNEKLFF
TRBJ2-5,NA,TRBV27,CASRPLTSGRAGETQYF
TRBJ2-3,NA,TRBV15,CATRGAGGSFTDTQYF
TRBJ1-1,NA,TRBV2,CASSERPTNTEAFF
TRBJ1-1,NA,TRBV5-1,CASRAVDTSTEAFF
TRBJ2-3,NA,TRBV6-1,CASREYRGISDTQYF
TRBJ2-7,once,TRBV2,CASDIGDFRRLESSYEQYF
TRBJ1-5,NA,TRBV11-2,CASSQAGTDYNQPQHF
TRBJ2-1,NA,TRBV19,CASSSPPGGYNEQFF
TRBJ1-6,NA,TRBV6-6,CASSSLGTDNSPLHF
TRBJ1-6,NA,TRBV7-2,CASSLGQGVSPLHF
TRBJ1-5,few,TRBV4-1,CASSQVQGAGNQPQHF
TRBJ1-5,few,TRBV25-1,CASSDRPQHF
TRBJ2-7,NA,TRBV2,CASKELAVRGEQYF
TRBJ1-2,few,TRBV7-9,CASSLAGQSNYGYTF
TRBJ2-7,NA,TRBV5-1,CASSLNRGHPYEQYF
TRBJ1-5,NA,TRBV28,CASSFIGVGQPQHF
TRBJ2-5,NA,TRBV14,CASTRGRGIRETQYF
TRBJ2-6,NA,TRBV6-1,CASSEVAGANVLTF
TRBJ1-1,NA,TRBV20-1,CSGHPNTEAFF
TRBJ2-7,NA,TRBV29-1,CSVETVYEQYF
TRBJ2-3,NA,TRBV11-2,CASSSDPNSSTDTQYF
TRBJ2-5,NA,TRBV15,CATSRSTGPQETQYF
TRBJ1-3,NA,TRBV29-1,CSVERGAGNTIYF
TRBJ2-1,NA,TRBV5-1,CASSFPRGGSYNEQFF
TRBJ2-5,NA,TRBV7-9,CASSLMETQYF
TRBJ2-6,NA,TRBV25-1,CASSAGSAVGGANVLTF
TRBJ2-5,NA,TRBV7-9,CASSPYRNGETQYF
TRBJ2-5,few,TRBV7-7,CASSKDRASETQYF
TRBJ1-1,NA,TRBV19,CASSPRDREFTEAFF
TRBJ2-6,NA,TRBV7-9,CASEGRGLGSGANVLTF
TRBJ1-1,NA,TRBV11-1,CASSRPGEKVDTEAFF
TRBJ2-3,NA,TRBV7-9,CASSITRGQPSTDTQYF
TRBJ2-5,NA,TRBV29-1,CSVGIAGGHQETQYF
TRBJ2-1,NA,TRBV19,CASIRGGGLYNEQFF
TRBJ1-2,few,TRBV2,CASYYGAGGGYTF
TRBJ2-1,NA,TRBV4-1,CASSQVGSGGYNEQFF
TRBJ1-1,NA,TRBV28,CASSSRRTEAFF
TRBJ1-1,NA,TRBV18,CASSPEDRGRIPNTEAFF
TRBJ2-7,NA,TRBV29-1,CSVEGDFSSYEQYF
TRBJ2-7,NA,TRBV5-1,CASRMGQNPPYEQYF
TRBJ1-1,few,TRBV30,CAGNRGLTTEAFF
TRBJ2-7,NA,TRBV5-5,CASRLLRQTQSEQYF
TRBJ2-3,NA,TRBV9,CASSARDSGTDTQYF
TRBJ1-1,NA,TRBV7-2,CASSLASNWNTEAFF
TRBJ1-4,NA,TRBV14,CASSPDRRFNEKLFF
NA,NA,TRBV13,CASSYTRDLPYEQYF
TRBJ2-3,few,TRBV7-2,CASSFWAPGKDTQYF
TRBJ2-3,NA,TRBV12-5,CASGFMTSGFTDTQYF
TRBJ1-2,few,TRBV5-6,CASSPGQNYGYTF
TRBJ2-1,once,TRBV14,CASSQDWGNQPNEQFF
TRBJ2-3,NA,TRBV9,CASSAEAGAYDTQYF
TRBJ1-1,NA,TRBV11-3,CASSFSENTEAFF
TRBJ2-3,NA,TRBV14,CASSHLGSTDTQYF